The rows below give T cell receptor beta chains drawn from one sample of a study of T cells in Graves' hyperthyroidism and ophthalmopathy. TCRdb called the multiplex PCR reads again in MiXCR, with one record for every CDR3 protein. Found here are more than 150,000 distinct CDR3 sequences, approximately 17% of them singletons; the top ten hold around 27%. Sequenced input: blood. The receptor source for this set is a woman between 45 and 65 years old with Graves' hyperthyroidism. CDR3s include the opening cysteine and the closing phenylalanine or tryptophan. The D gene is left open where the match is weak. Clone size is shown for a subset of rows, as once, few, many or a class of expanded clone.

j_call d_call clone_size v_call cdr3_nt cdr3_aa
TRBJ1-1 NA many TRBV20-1 TGCAGTGCGGGCGGGCGATACCTGAACACTGAAGCTTTCTTT CSAGGRYLNTEAFF
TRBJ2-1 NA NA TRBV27 TGTGCCAGCAGTTTCACTGGGAAGTCCTACAATGAGCAGTTCTTC CASSFTGKSYNEQFF
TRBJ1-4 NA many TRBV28 TGTGCCAGCAGTCCTCGCGGGGAGAGCGAAAAACTGTTTTTT CASSPRGESEKLFF
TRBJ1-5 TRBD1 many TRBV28 TGTGCCAGCATTTGGAGAGGACAGGTTGGCAATCAGCCCCAGCATTTT CASIWRGQVGNQPQHF
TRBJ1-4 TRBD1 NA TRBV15 TGTGCCACCAGCGCCTTAAGGACAGGGGTCGAAAAACTGTTTTTT CATSALRTGVEKLFF
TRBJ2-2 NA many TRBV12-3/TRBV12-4 TGTGCCAGCAGTCCACAGGTGTCCGGGGAGCTGTTTTTT CASSPQVSGELFF
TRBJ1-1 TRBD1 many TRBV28 TGTGCCAGCAGGTCGACAGGGGGCCCGAACACTGAAGCTTTCTTT CASRSTGGPNTEAFF
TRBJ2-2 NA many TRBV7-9 TGTGCCAGCAGCTCGCCGAGAACAGGGACATACACCGGGGAGCTGTTTTTT CASSSPRTGTYTGELFF
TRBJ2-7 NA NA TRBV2 TGTGCCAGCAGTTTACAGGAGAGGCAGTACTTC CASSLQERQYF
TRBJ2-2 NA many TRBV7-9 TGTGCCAGCAGCTTAGAGGTGGTGGATAACACCGGGGAGCTGTTTTTT CASSLEVVDNTGELFF
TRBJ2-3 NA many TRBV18 TGTGCCAGCTCACCACCGGGGGTTACGCAGTATTTT CASSPPGVTQYF
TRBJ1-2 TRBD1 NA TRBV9 TGTGCCAGCAGCGTAGTGACAGGGTTCCCCAGCTATGGCTACACCTTC CASSVVTGFPSYGYTF
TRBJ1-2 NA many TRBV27 TGTGCCGGCAGTTGGACGGACAGAAGCGGCTACACCTTC CAGSWTDRSGYTF
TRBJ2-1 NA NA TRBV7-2 TGTGCCAGCAGCTTAGCGGGTTCACGGTTACTCTACAATGAGCAGTTCTTC CASSLAGSRLLYNEQFF
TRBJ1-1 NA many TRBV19 TGTGCCAGTAGTTCAACCCGGATGAACACTGAAGCTTTCTTT CASSSTRMNTEAFF
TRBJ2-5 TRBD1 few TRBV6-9 TGTGCCAGCAGTTATTCTGGGACAGGGATAGGGACCCAGTACTTC CASSYSGTGIGTQYF
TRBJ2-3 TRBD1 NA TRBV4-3 TGCGCCAGCAGCCAAGATCCCCCGACAGGGGGCTTTAGACGACCAGATACGCAGTATTTT CASSQDPPTGGFRRPDTQYF
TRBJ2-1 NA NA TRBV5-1 TGCGCCAGCAGCTTGGAGCCCACAAATGAGCAGTTCTTC CASSLEPTNEQFF
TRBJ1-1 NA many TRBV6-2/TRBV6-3 TGTGCCAGCAGTCTGGACCTGTTTGAAGCTTTCTTT CASSLDLFEAFF
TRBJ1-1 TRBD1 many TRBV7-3 TGTGCCAGCAGCCCCGGGACAGGGGAGACTGAAGCTTTCTTT CASSPGTGETEAFF
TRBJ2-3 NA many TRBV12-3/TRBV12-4 TGTGCCAGCAGTCTAACGGGGGACCCCACAGATACGCAGTATTTT CASSLTGDPTDTQYF
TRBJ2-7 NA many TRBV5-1 TGCGCCAGCAGCTTGGTATACAGTCAACCCTCCTACGAGCAGTACTTC CASSLVYSQPSYEQYF
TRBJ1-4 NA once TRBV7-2 TGCGCCAGCAGCCAAGATGGACACCCCCTTCTGTTTTTT CASSQDGHPLLFF
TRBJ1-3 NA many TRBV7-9 TGTGCCAGCAGCTTAAGTGCAGGAACTGGAAACACCATATATTTT CASSLSAGTGNTIYF
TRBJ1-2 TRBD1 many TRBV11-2 TGTGCCAGCAGCTTAGCACTGGTTACGACAGGGCACCTCTACACCTTC CASSLALVTTGHLYTF
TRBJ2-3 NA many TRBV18 TGTGCCAGCTCACCAGAATTGCTGAGCACAGATACGCAGTATTTT CASSPELLSTDTQYF
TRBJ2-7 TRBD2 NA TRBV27 TGTGCCAGCAGTCGGGGGGGAGATTCGATCTACGAGCAGTACTTC CASSRGGDSIYEQYF
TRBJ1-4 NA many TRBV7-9 TGTGCCAGCAGCTTAGGGGCAGGGGTTGGTGAAAAACTGTTTTTT CASSLGAGVGEKLFF